Following are 18 T cell receptor beta chains from one sample sequenced in a study of CD8+ T cells in alopecia areata. TCR sequencing used cDNA made by reverse transcription of extracted RNA. Profiled with immunoSEQ multiplex PCR; TCRdb holds only in-frame clones, not every one. The profile covers approximately 150,000 clones, with about 54% appearing a single time and about 4.4% taken by the ten largest. Sequencing was performed on CD4+ T cells sorted from blood. The origin of the receptors is a human donor in good health.

The CDR3: CACAPGGVSNQPQHF. The CDR3 nucleotides read TGTGCCTGTGCACCAGGGGGCGTTAGCAATCAGCCCCAGCATTTT. The chain joins TRBV30 to TRBJ1-5, with 8 bases lining up with TRBD1. The length of the CDR3 is 15 residues. Germline CDR1 reads GTSNPN; CDR2 reads SVGIG (reference sequence). V was clipped by 6 bases and J by 0 bases; unmatched bases: 7. The whole variable domain, remainder taken from reference TRBV30 and TRBJ1-5, is SQTIHQWPATLVQPVGSPLSLECTVEGTSNPNLYWYRQAAGRGLQLLFYSVGIGQISSEVPQNLSASRPQDRQFILSSKKLLLSDSGFYLCACAPGGVSNQPQHFGDGTRLSIL.

This clone was counted a single time. The chain joins TRBV5-4 to TRBJ2-1, with D possibly matching TRBD2 (5 bases). Per the germline V gene, CDR1 is SGHNT and CDR2 is YYREEE (reference sequence). CDR3 length equals 14 residues. V lost 1 base and J lost 8, with 13 bases in between. In DNA, the CDR3 is TGTGCCAGCAGCTTGACCGGACTCGGGGATGAGCAGTTCTTC. Translating gives CASSLTGLGDEQFF.

The genes are TRBV10-3 and TRBJ2-1; 10 bases agree with TRBD1. This CDR3 comprises 16 residues. V lost 6 bases, J lost 7 bases, and 12 bases stayed unmatched. CDR1 ENHRY and CDR2 SYGVKD come from the germline V gene. Here the CDR3 reads CAISLTPGQGRNEQFF. The CDR3 region has the DNA TGTGCCATCAGCCTAACTCCGGGACAGGGGAGGAATGAGCAGTTCTTC.

The V and J genes are TRBV6-1 and TRBJ2-1; 15 bases are shared with TRBD2. CDR1 is MNHNS and CDR2 is SASEGT in the germline V gene. The CDR3 is 18 amino acids. V shed 3 bases, J shed 0 bases, and the junction held 3 bases outside the gene matches. The DNA for the CDR3 is TGTGCCAGCAGTGACGGGACTAGCGGGAGGAACTCCTACAATGAGCAGTTCTTC. Residues: CASSDGTSGRNSYNEQFF.

The genes are TRBV29-1 and TRBJ2-3; D is unclear. CDR3 length: 10 residues. CDR1 and CDR2 (germline): SQVTM, ANQGSEA. The V and J ends lost 4 bases and 7 bases respectively, with 6 bases between them. CDR3 sequence: CSVGVNTQYF. Written as DNA, the CDR3 is TGCAGCGTTGGAGTAAATACGCAGTATTTT.

The chain is built from TRBV4-2 and TRBJ2-1, with TRBD2 matching over 10 bases. The germline CDR1 and CDR2 sequences are LGHNA and YNFKEQ. Unmatched junction bases numbered 0, after V lost 1 base and J lost 6 bases. The CDR3 totals 14 residues. CDR3 in amino acids: CASSQGLAGNEQFF. In nucleotides, the CDR3 is TGTGCCAGCAGCCAAGGACTAGCGGGCAATGAGCAGTTCTTC.

The chain employs TRBV6-5 and TRBJ1-2, with TRBD1 identical over 8 bases. Trimming took 5 bases from V and 3 from J; bases not matched to a gene: 8. The CDR3 runs to 15 residues. Germline lookup yields CDR1 MNHEY and CDR2 SVGAGI. The CDR3 sequence is CASSPRTGNYYGYTF. The CDR3 nucleotides are TGTGCCAGCAGTCCCCGGACAGGGAACTACTATGGCTACACCTTC.

The gene calls are TRBV29-1 and TRBJ2-7, with D uncertain. The germline V gene encodes CDR1 SQVTM and CDR2 ANQGSEA. There are 13 residues in the CDR3. V lost 7 bases and J 3 bases, leaving 16 bases between the germline ends. CDR3 amino acids: CSAAPDRYYEQYF. As DNA, the CDR3 is TGCAGCGCCGCCCCGGACCGGTACTACGAGCAGTACTTC.

The chain carries TRBV30 and TRBJ2-3; 11 bases align to TRBD2. The V and J ends lost 1 base and 6 bases, in that order; junction bases with no gene match: 12. The CDR3 contains 17 residues. The germline CDR1 and CDR2 sequences are GTSNPN and SVGIG (reference sequence). CDR3 sequence (DNA): TGTGCCTGGAGTGAAGGGGGACTAGCGGCCCTCGGGGATACGCAGTATTTT. Translating it yields CAWSEGGLAALGDTQYF.

In its sample, this clone was seen once. V is TRBV25-1 and J is TRBJ2-4, with TRBD2 identical over 8 bases. This CDR3 is 14 amino acids long. V lost 5 bases, J lost 5 bases, and 5 bases stayed unmatched. The germline V gene encodes CDR1 MGHDK and CDR2 SYGVNS. The CDR3 DNA is TGTGCCAGCAGTCGGACTAGCACACAAAACATTCAGTACTTC. Translated: CASSRTSTQNIQYF.

The CDR3 DNA reads as TGTGCCAGCAGCCCGAGCGGGAGAACGCAGTATTTT. Protein product: CASSPSGRTQYF. J is TRBJ2-3 and V is TRBV5-4, with 8 bases fitting TRBD2. Germline values: CDR1 SGHNT, CDR2 YYREEE (reference sequence). The CDR3 sequence is 12 residues long. Unmatched junction bases numbered 4, after V lost 4 bases and J lost 9 bases.

This clone turned up a few times. The V call is TRBV6-5, the J call TRBJ1-2, with a tentative D call TRBD1 (6 bases). Germline CDR1 reads MNHEY; CDR2 reads SVGAGI. The CDR3 runs to 16 residues. The V and J ends lost 0 bases and 6 bases respectively, with 17 bases between them. In nucleotides, the CDR3 is TGTGCCAGCAGTTACTCGCGAGGGGGAGGATACAATGGCTACACCTTC. It specifies CASSYSRGGGYNGYTF.

In its sample, this clone was seen once. This sequence joins TRBV30 and TRBJ2-3; D possibly corresponds to TRBD2 (6 bases). Germline CDR1 reads GTSNPN; CDR2 reads SVGIG (reference sequence). Trimming took 0 bases from V and 1 from J, leaving 11 bases between them. This CDR3 region has 15 residues. DNA of the CDR3: TGTGCCTGGAGTGTACCTAGCGCAGGCACAGATACGCAGTATTTT. Its protein is CAWSVPSAGTDTQYF.

This chain connects TRBV5-1 to TRBJ2-7; no clear D gene. The CDR3 contains 15 residues. The V and J ends lost 3 bases and 1 base respectively, with 14 bases between them. Germline lookup yields CDR1 SGHRS and CDR2 YFSETQ. This chain's CDR3 is CASSSGFSESYEQYF. The DNA of the CDR3 is TGCGCCAGCAGCTCCGGGTTTTCCGAGTCCTACGAGCAGTACTTC.

The gene calls are TRBV11-3 and TRBJ2-2, with D maybe TRBD2 (5 bases). V was trimmed by 5 bases and J by 6 bases, leaving 10 bases between them. This CDR3 spans 13 amino acids. Germline assignment: CDR1 SGHNT and CDR2 YENEEA. The CDR3: CASSRGGPGELFF. CDR3 bases: TGTGCCAGCAGCCGAGGAGGTCCCGGGGAGCTGTTTTTT.

CDR3 in DNA: TGCAGCGCCAAAGCGGGGCAGGCTAATTACAATGAGCAGTTCTTC. Protein: CSAKAGQANYNEQFF. V and J are TRBV29-1 and TRBJ2-1; 7 nucleotides agree with TRBD2. With V trimmed by 7 bases and J by 4 bases, 13 bases remained unmatched. Germline lookup yields CDR1 SQVTM and CDR2 ANQGSEA. This CDR3 comprises 15 residues.

The J gene is TRBJ2-7, the V gene TRBV28; either TRBD1 or TRBD2 may supply D (5 bases each). This CDR3 comprises 13 residues. Trimming removed 6 bases from V and 4 bases from J, with 13 bases in between. Germline-derived CDR1 and CDR2 are MDHEN and SYDVKM. The CDR3 nucleotides read TGTGCCAGCAGCTTGGGACCGGCATACGAGCAGTACTTC. Protein sequence: CASSLGPAYEQYF.

This clone was seen more than once but under ten times. The rearrangement links TRBV4-2 to TRBJ1-4; D unresolved. CDR3 size: 13 residues. CDR1 is LGHNA and CDR2 is YNFKEQ in the germline V gene. Trimming took off 3 bases at V and 8 bases at J, with 10 bases between the two ends. CDR3 in DNA: TGTGCCAGCAGCCATGGCCTGGAGGAAAAACTGTTTTTT. This encodes CASSHGLEEKLFF.